This T cell receptor (beta chain) was profiled in a study of CD8+ T cells in alopecia areata. Study findings and constraints: Researchers report lesional scalp, most notably alopecia totalis/universalis, outstripped normal scalp in clonality.

Sequencing relied on a cDNA template that was reverse transcribed from extracted RNA. The protocol was immunoSEQ multiplex PCR, while the TCRdb copy is restricted to in-frame clones and leaves out a portion. Of roughly 200,000 clones listed, around two fifths are singletons. The treatment is: oral pan-JAK inhibitor, 5-10 mg twice daily. This CDR3 has 18 residues. Germline CDR1 and CDR2: SEHNR and FQNEAQ (reference sequence). With 2 bases clipped from V and 5 bases from J, the junction kept 14 bases outside the gene matches. Details on this clone: Its target is unknown.

The rearrangement joins TRBV7-9 to TRBJ1-1, with TRBD1 matching 10 bases. Sequenced here: CD4+ T cells sorted from blood, sampled around week 34, from a patient treated with tofacitinib. This receptor was obtained from a human donor with alopecia areata. In DNA, the CDR3 is TGTGCCAGCAGCTTACCCCCTCGGGGGACAGGGGAGAATACTGAAGCTTTCTTT. Amino acids: CASSLPPRGTGENTEAFF.